A selection of T cell receptor beta chains follows, all from one sample in a study of blood T cell repertoires in COVID-19. Sequencing used immunoSEQ multiplex PCR; TCRdb keeps in-frame clones, though not all of them. The repertoire has some 290,000 clones, roughly 89% of them found once; the top ten carry more than 0.85%. The sequencing sample was made of peripheral blood. The source is a woman in her 40s with COVID-19, enrolled during active disease. Each CDR3 is given with its conserved first and last residue. The D gene is left open where the match is weak. Size is omitted from some rows. Given values are once, few, many or a class for expanded clones.

TRBJ2-3,TRBV15,TRBD2,.,TGTGCCACCAGCAGAGAAACTAGCGGGAGGTTGTATACGCAGTATTTT,CATSRETSGRLYTQYF
TRBJ2-3,TRBV5-1,TRBD2,.,TGCGCCAGCAGCCGGGACTACCCGGATACGCAGTATTTT,CASSRDYPDTQYF
TRBJ2-2,TRBV20-1,.,once,TGCAGTGCTAGTACCCGAGTCCCCGGGGAGCTGTTTTTT,CSASTRVPGELFF
TRBJ1-1,TRBV28,.,.,TGTGCCAGCAGTCCCTCGACAGTTAACACTGAAGCTTTCTTT,CASSPSTVNTEAFF
TRBJ1-3,TRBV5-8,TRBD1,.,TGTGCCAGCAGCCGAACAAGGGGGACAGGACGCTTACCCTCTGGAAACACCATATATTTT,CASSRTRGTGRLPSGNTIYF
TRBJ1-2,TRBV12-3/TRBV12-4,.,once,TGTGCCAGCAGTTCGGGCTATGGCTACACCTTC,CASSSGYGYTF
TRBJ2-3,TRBV5-1,TRBD2,.,TGCGCCAGCAGCTTCTTCGGGAAAGCGGGGGGCATCACAGATACGCAGTATTTT,CASSFFGKAGGITDTQYF
TRBJ1-2,TRBV5-6,TRBD1,few,TGTGCCAGCAGCCTTAATCAGGGGGCAGGCTACACCTTC,CASSLNQGAGYTF
TRBJ2-3,TRBV6-4,TRBD2,.,TGTGCCAGCAGTGTGACAGCGGGGGGCCCAGATACGCAGTATTTT,CASSVTAGGPDTQYF
TRBJ1-1,TRBV7-9,TRBD1,.,TGTGCCAGCAGCCGACAGGGGATGAACACTGAAGCTTTCTTT,CASSRQGMNTEAFF
TRBJ1-6,TRBV9,.,.,TGTGCCAGCAGCCCCGGTCCTTCAAGCACTAATAATTCACCCCTCCACTTT,CASSPGPSSTNNSPLHF
TRBJ1-1,TRBV18,TRBD1,.,TGTGCCAGCTCATGGGACAGGGGGTTTGAAGCTTTCTTT,CASSWDRGFEAFF
TRBJ2-3,TRBV19,TRBD2,.,TGTGCCAGTAGTCTAGGACTAGCGGGGATCACAGATACGCAGTATTTT,CASSLGLAGITDTQYF
TRBJ2-2,TRBV4-3,.,.,TGCGCCAGCAGCCAAGATAACGGGGGTCGGAACACCGGGGAGCTGTTTTTT,CASSQDNGGRNTGELFF
TRBJ2-7,TRBV4-3,TRBD1,few,TGCGCCAGCAGCCAAGATCCCGGGACAGGTAGCTACGAGCAGTACTTC,CASSQDPGTGSYEQYF
TRBJ2-5,TRBV12-5,TRBD1,.,TGTGCTAGTGGGGAGACAGGGAGAGAGACCCAGTACTTC,CASGETGRETQYF
TRBJ2-2,TRBV5-1,.,.,TGCGCCAGCAGCCGGGGGACAGCGAACACCGGGGAGCTGTTTTTT,CASSRGTANTGELFF
TRBJ1-1,TRBV9,TRBD1,.,TGTGCCAGCAGCGGACAGGGGAACACTGAAGCTTTCTTT,CASSGQGNTEAFF
TRBJ1-5,TRBV7-8,.,.,TGTGCCAGCAGCCCACTAAATTCGGATCTAGGTCAGCCCCAGCATTTT,CASSPLNSDLGQPQHF
TRBJ2-2,TRBV30,TRBD2,once,TGTGCCTGGGGCGCGGGGGGGCCCGGGGAGCTGTTTTTT,CAWGAGGPGELFF
TRBJ2-5,TRBV7-9,TRBD2,.,TGTGCCAGCAGTTTAGCGGGGGCCAAAGAGACCCAGTACTTC,CASSLAGAKETQYF
TRBJ1-4,TRBV28,TRBD1,.,TGTGCCAGCAGTTTGGGGGACAGGGTTAATGAAAAACTGTTTTTT,CASSLGDRVNEKLFF
TRBJ2-3,TRBV28,.,.,TGTGCCAGCAGTTTGGCGGGGGATACGCAGTATTTT,CASSLAGDTQYF
TRBJ2-7,TRBV7-2,.,.,TGTGCCAGCAGCTCCCCTGGGGGGTCGGGGGAGCAGTACTTC,CASSSPGGSGEQYF
TRBJ1-4,TRBV19,TRBD1,many,TGTGCCAGTAGTCCGACAGGGGGCAGTTTTGAAAAACTGTTTTTT,CASSPTGGSFEKLFF
TRBJ2-5,TRBV6-5,.,.,TGTGCCAGCAGGAACAGCGAGACCCAGTACTTC,CASRNSETQYF
TRBJ2-7,TRBV24-1,.,.,TGTGCCACCAGTCTCTCGACAGGAAACTACGAGCAGTACTTC,CATSLSTGNYEQYF
TRBJ2-3,TRBV19,TRBD2,.,TGTGCCAGTAGTTCCTCGGAGGGACTAGCGGGCACAGATACGCAGTATTTT,CASSSSEGLAGTDTQYF
TRBJ1-1,TRBV4-3,.,.,TGCGCCAGCAGCCAAGACCCCGGGTTGGCAAACACTGAAGCTTTCTTT,CASSQDPGLANTEAFF
TRBJ1-1,TRBV19,.,.,TGTGCCAGTACCCTGGGCGGGGGCAGGAGGAACACTGAAGCTTTCTTT,CASTLGGGRRNTEAFF
TRBJ2-3,TRBV2,.,.,TGTGCCAGCAGGCGCGGGATTGGGGGCACAGATACGCAGTATTTT,CASRRGIGGTDTQYF
TRBJ2-4,TRBV4-3,.,.,TGCGCCAGCAGCCAAGATATTACAGGAAGCAAAAACATTCAGTACTTC,CASSQDITGSKNIQYF
TRBJ1-2,TRBV5-4,.,.,TGTGCCAGCAGCTTGGGAACAGACCTTGGCTACACCTTC,CASSLGTDLGYTF
TRBJ2-7,TRBV5-1,TRBD1,.,TGCGCCAGCAGCTTGGAAGGCAGGGGGAACGAGCAGTACTTC,CASSLEGRGNEQYF
TRBJ1-1,TRBV29-1,TRBD1,.,TGCAGCGTTGGGCCCCAGGGGGCAAGGACTGAAGCTTTCTTT,CSVGPQGARTEAFF
TRBJ1-3,TRBV5-6,.,.,TGTGCCAGCAGCCAGTATCCCAGCTCTGGAAACACCATATATTTT,CASSQYPSSGNTIYF
TRBJ2-5,TRBV10-3,TRBD1,once,TGTGCCATCAAGGGGGCGGGAGAGACCCAGTACTTC,CAIKGAGETQYF
TRBJ2-7,TRBV5-1,.,.,TGCGCCAGCAGCCGCGGAACCCCGGACAGATCCTACGAGCAGTACTTC,CASSRGTPDRSYEQYF
TRBJ1-5,TRBV3-1/TRBV3-2,TRBD1,.,TGTGCCAGCAGCCAAGAACGCCGCGGGACAGGGATCAGCCAGCCCCAGCATTTT,CASSQERRGTGISQPQHF
TRBJ1-2,TRBV3-1/TRBV3-2,.,.,TGTGCCAGCAGCCAAGTTGGGGGCGTCCATGGCTACACCTTC,CASSQVGGVHGYTF
TRBJ2-7,TRBV7-3,TRBD1,.,TGTGCCAGCAGCTTATCCCGGGACAGGGGGTATGATGAGCAGTACTTC,CASSLSRDRGYDEQYF
TRBJ1-2,TRBV27,.,.,TGTGCCAGCAGTTCGAACAGGGCCAGCTATGGCTACACCTTC,CASSSNRASYGYTF
TRBJ1-1,TRBV28,.,.,TGTGCCAGCAGTCCTAGGGGACACTCCATGAACACTGAAGCTTTCTTT,CASSPRGHSMNTEAFF
TRBJ2-3,TRBV3-1/TRBV3-2,TRBD2,.,TGTGCCAGCAGCCAAGGGGCTAGCGGGGGCCGGAGGGAGGATACGCAGTATTTT,CASSQGASGGRREDTQYF
TRBJ1-5,TRBV7-8,.,once,TGTGCCAGCAATCGGGATAGGGTTAGCAATCAGCCCCAGCATTTT,CASNRDRVSNQPQHF
TRBJ2-1,TRBV19,TRBD1,.,TGTGCCAGTAGTTTTTCCACCGGGACAGGGAGCTCCTACAATGAGCAGTTCTTC,CASSFSTGTGSSYNEQFF
TRBJ1-4,TRBV28,.,.,TGTGCCAGCAGCCCTTTCCACCTGGGAGGAAAACTGTTTTTT,CASSPFHLGGKLFF
TRBJ2-5,TRBV4-2,.,.,TGTGCCAGCAGCCAAGATTGGGGGGGGCTGGAGACCCAGTACTTC,CASSQDWGGLETQYF
TRBJ1-5,TRBV7-8,.,.,TGTGCCAGCAGCCCGGTGTGGAGAGATGGCAATCAGCCCCAGCATTTT,CASSPVWRDGNQPQHF
TRBJ1-6,TRBV28,TRBD1,.,TGTGCCAGCAGCCTAAGCGCAGGGGGTCCCCTCCACTTT,CASSLSAGGPLHF
TRBJ1-4,TRBV19,TRBD1,.,TGTGCCAGTAGTATTCGGGGACAGACGTTGGAAAAACTGTTTTTT,CASSIRGQTLEKLFF
TRBJ2-5,TRBV7-3,.,.,TGTGCCAGCAGCTTAGGGTCGGTACCAGGGTTCAGAGAGACCCAGTACTTC,CASSLGSVPGFRETQYF
TRBJ1-4,TRBV30,.,.,TGTGCCTGGAGTGGAAACGGAGCCGGGGGGGAAAAACTGTTTTTT,CAWSGNGAGGEKLFF